A single sample is the source of the 5 T cell receptor beta chains below, sequenced in a study of cytomegalovirus exposure and HLA in healthy donors. PCR was performed using 60 Vbeta and 13 Jbeta primers. The method was immunoSEQ multiplex PCR; TCRdb's version includes in-frame clones alone and lacks a portion of them. The specimen's table records just over 50,000 clones. The sample comprised PBMCs. The receptors stem from a woman aged 55-75 years in good health and CMV-seropositive.

The chain couples TRBV19 to TRBJ2-7; no clear D gene. The CDR3 runs 13 residues. V was shortened by 2 bases and J by 0 bases, with 5 bases between the two germline ends. Germline loops: CDR1 LNHDA, CDR2 SQIVND (reference sequence). The CDR3 nucleotides are TGTGCCAGTAGTATACAGTCCTCCTACGAGCAGTACTTC. Its protein product is CASSIQSSYEQYF.

J is TRBJ1-2 and V is TRBV5-1; D may be TRBD1 (6 bases). V lost 4 bases and J lost 6, with 19 bases in between. Germline CDR1 is SGHRS and CDR2 is YFSETQ. The CDR3 length is 15 residues. CDR3 residues: CASSPAGEGSDGYTF. In nucleotides, the CDR3 is TGCGCCAGCAGCCCCGCAGGGGAAGGTAGTGATGGCTACACCTTC. Combining the CDR3 with reference TRBV5-1 and TRBJ1-2 gives the whole variable domain KAGVTQTPRYLIKTRGQQVTLSCSPISGHRSVSWYQQTPGQGLQFLFEYFSETQRNKGNFPGRFSGRQFSNSRSEMNVSTLELGDSALYLCASSPAGEGSDGYTFGSGTRLTVV.

This rearrangement joins TRBV5-1 to TRBJ2-3, with 10 bases that match TRBD1. The germline CDR1 and CDR2 sequences are SGHRS and YFSETQ. With 1 base clipped from V and 0 bases from J, the junction kept 8 bases outside the gene matches. The CDR3 contains 18 residues. The CDR3 sequence is CASSLLTGGTSSTDTQYF. The CDR3 nucleotides are TGCGCCAGCAGCTTGTTGACAGGGGGCACGTCTAGCACAGATACGCAGTATTTT.

CDR3 nucleotides: TGTGCCAGCCAGCCGGGACGGGGGACCTACGAGCAGTACTTC. The encoded protein is CASQPGRGTYEQYF. The chain combines TRBV6-5 with TRBJ2-7; D possibly corresponds to TRBD2 (6 bases). Trimming cost V 8 bases and J 2 bases, with 16 bases left between them. This CDR3 has 14 residues. The germline V gene has CDR1 MNHEY and CDR2 SVGAGI.

The V call is TRBV19, the J call TRBJ1-5, with TRBD1 matching over 8 bases. The J segment lost 2 bases and the V segment lost 5 bases, leaving 11 bases of the junction unmatched. Germline lookup yields CDR1 LNHDA and CDR2 SQIVND (reference sequence). This CDR3 is built from 17 residues. The CDR3 sequence: CASSWAGGAGGNQPQHF. The CDR3 coding sequence is TGTGCCAGTAGTTGGGCAGGGGGCGCGGGGGGCAATCAGCCCCAGCATTTT.